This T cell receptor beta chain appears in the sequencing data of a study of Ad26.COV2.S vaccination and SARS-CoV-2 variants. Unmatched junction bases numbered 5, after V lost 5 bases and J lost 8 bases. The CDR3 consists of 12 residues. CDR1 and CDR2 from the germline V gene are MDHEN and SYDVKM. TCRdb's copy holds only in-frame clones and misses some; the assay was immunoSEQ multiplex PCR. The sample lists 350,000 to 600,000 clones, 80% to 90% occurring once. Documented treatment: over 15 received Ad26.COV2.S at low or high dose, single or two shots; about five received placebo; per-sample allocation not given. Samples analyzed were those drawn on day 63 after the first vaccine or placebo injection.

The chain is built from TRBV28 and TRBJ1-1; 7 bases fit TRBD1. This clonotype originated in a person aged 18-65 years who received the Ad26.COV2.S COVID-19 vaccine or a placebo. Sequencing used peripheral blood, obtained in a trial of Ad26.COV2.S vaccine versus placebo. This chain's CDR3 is CASSEQGFEAFF. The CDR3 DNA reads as TGTGCCAGCAGTGAACAGGGGTTCGAAGCTTTCTTT.